Below, 17 T cell receptor beta chains from the same sample are listed, as sequenced in a study of shared clonotypes between healthy human individuals (dated by TCRdb to 2020 to 2022). For the CD8 naive samples, CD45RO-negative cells were positively selected for CCR7, yielding a CD45RA+CCR7+ population from which TemRA cells were excluded. The receptor library was made with the immunoSEQ multiplex PCR assay. TCRdb retrieved this table from immuneACCESS and kept in-frame rearrangements only. Not all clones are present; in checked studies, unresolved V genes account for under half, and no reason is known for the remainder. In this sample the table shows 600,000 or so clones, roughly 98% of which occur a single time. The ten top clones hold 0.25% to 0.35% of the sample. The sequenced sample consisted of naive CD8+ T cells sorted from blood. The intended sense of this specimen's cell subset or site label: CD45RA+CCR7+. These receptor sequences come from a man between 25 and 39 years old in good health.

The rearrangement uses TRBV7-9 and TRBJ2-2; 9 bases map to TRBD2. CDR1 is SEHNR, CDR2 FQNEAQ, per germline (reference sequence). The CDR3 runs to 14 residues. The ends lost 8 bases at V and 4 bases at J; junction bases unmatched: 5. The CDR3 DNA is TGTGCCAGCCGTGTAGCGGGAGTCACCGGGGAGCTGTTTTTT. It specifies CASRVAGVTGELFF.

The V and J genes are TRBV7-9 and TRBJ2-2; D possibly corresponds to TRBD1 (6 bases). The V end lost 6 bases, the J end lost 1 base, and 21 bases lay between the germline ends. Germline V gene sequence: CDR1 SEHNR, CDR2 FQNEAQ (reference sequence). The CDR3 runs to 18 residues. The CDR3 DNA follows: TGTGCCAGCAGACCCGACAGGATAGTGGTGAAGAACACCGGGGAGCTGTTTTTT. Protein: CASRPDRIVVKNTGELFF.

J is TRBJ2-1 and V is TRBV4-1; D tentatively reads TRBD1 or TRBD2 (5 bases each). From germline, CDR1 is MGHRA and CDR2 YSYEKL. The V end was cut by 0 bases, the J end by 12 bases, with 12 bases between. The CDR3 length is 13 residues. The CDR3 reads CASSQERGVGQFF. The CDR3 coding sequence is TGCGCCAGCAGCCAAGAAAGGGGAGTTGGGCAGTTCTTC.

The gene calls are TRBV28 and TRBJ2-3, with TRBD2 matching over 7 bases. Trimming removed 5 bases from V and 2 bases from J; junction bases left unmatched: 10. Germline CDR1 reads MDHEN; CDR2 reads SYDVKM. This CDR3 is 16 amino acids long. The CDR3 here is CASSPLERDFTDTQYF. DNA of the CDR3: TGTGCCAGCAGTCCCCTTGAGCGGGACTTCACAGATACGCAGTATTTT.

This clone was counted a single time. This chain uses TRBV18 with TRBJ2-7, with D unresolved. The ends were cut back, 8 bases at V and 6 bases at J, with 20 bases in the middle. Germline V lookup: CDR1 KGHSH, CDR2 LQKENI. This CDR3 has 14 residues. The CDR3 spells CASTELDGLREQYF. CDR3 nucleotides: TGTGCCAGCACTGAATTGGACGGCTTGCGCGAGCAGTACTTC.

A remark on this clone: The sample holds other DNA sequences that translate to the same CDR3. The gene calls are TRBV27 and TRBJ2-7; D tentatively reads TRBD1 or TRBD2 (5 bases each). Germline lookup yields CDR1 MNHEY and CDR2 SMNVEV (reference sequence). Trimming took off 4 bases at V and 1 base at J, with 8 bases between the two ends. The CDR3 consists of 13 residues. DNA for the CDR3: TGTGCCAGCAGTTCAGGGACGTCCTACGAGCAGTACTTC. It is translated as CASSSGTSYEQYF.

The chain joins TRBV28 to TRBJ2-1; tentatively, D is TRBD1 (5 bases). The CDR3 consists of 14 residues. V lost 10 bases, J lost 4 bases, and 17 bases lay in between. CDR1 is MDHEN and CDR2 is SYDVKM in the germline V gene. CDR3 nucleotide sequence: TGTGCCACCTCCGACAGTACCGGATACAATGAGCAGTTCTTC. Residues: CATSDSTGYNEQFF.

Note on this clone: The identical CDR3 is also encoded by other nucleotide sequences in the sample. The chain carries TRBV13 and TRBJ2-2; D is perhaps TRBD1 (5 bases). CDR3 length: 13 residues. V shed 2 bases and J shed 6 bases, with 7 bases lying between them. Germline values: CDR1 PRHDT, CDR2 FYEKMQ (reference sequence). CDR3 in DNA: TGTGCCAGCAGCTTACAGGGTCCCGGGGAGCTGTTTTTT. Amino acid sequence: CASSLQGPGELFF.

The rearrangement uses TRBV28 and TRBJ2-5; TRBD1 is a possible D gene (7 bases). Trimming removed 11 bases at V and 5 bases at J, with 21 bases between. This CDR3 has 14 residues. Germline CDR1 reads MDHEN; CDR2 reads SYDVKM. The CDR3 protein is CAAEAEGAYETQYF. DNA for the CDR3: TGTGCCGCCGAGGCGGAGGGGGCTTATGAGACCCAGTACTTC.

This clone was seen just once. V and J are TRBV9 and TRBJ1-3; the match to TRBD1 covers 7 bases. The germline V gene encodes CDR1 SGDLS and CDR2 YYNGEE. V dropped 0 bases and J dropped 4; count of bases not matched to a gene: 4. CDR3 length equals 15 residues. CDR3 protein: CASSVEQGTGNTIYF. The CDR3 bases are TGTGCCAGCAGCGTAGAACAGGGGACGGGAAACACCATATATTTT.

The chain recombines TRBV27 with TRBJ2-7; D is perhaps TRBD2 (6 bases). With 4 bases removed from V and 2 bases from J, the gap between germline ends came to 12 bases. The CDR3 is made up of 14 amino acids. Germline V gene lookup returns CDR1 MNHEY and CDR2 SMNVEV (reference sequence). In DNA form, the CDR3 reads TGTGCCAGCAGTTCTACCGGGACTCCCTACGAGCAGTACTTC. Protein sequence: CASSSTGTPYEQYF.

This clone was recorded only once. The rearrangement uses TRBV6-1 and TRBJ1-5, with 8 bases matching TRBD1. V trimming: 7 bases; J trimming: 4 bases; junction bases outside the gene matches: 9. Germline CDR1 and CDR2: MNHNS and SASEGT. The CDR3 runs to 15 residues. In nucleotides, the CDR3 is TGTGCCAGCAACGTTCTTACAGGGGGAAATCAGCCCCAGCATTTT. Translating it yields CASNVLTGGNQPQHF.

This chain uses TRBV7-2 with TRBJ2-1; the D is unclear. The germline CDR1 and CDR2 sequences are SGHTA and FQGNSA. The CDR3 length is 13 residues. V lost 5 bases and J lost 6, with 11 bases in between. The CDR3 nucleotides are TGTGCCAGCAGCCCAGGAACTCGCAATGAGCAGTTCTTC. This encodes CASSPGTRNEQFF.

CDR3 sequence: CASSLGTGEGETQYF. The CDR3, as DNA: TGTGCCAGCAGCTTAGGGACAGGTGAAGGGGAGACCCAGTACTTC. V is TRBV13 and J is TRBJ2-5; D possibly corresponds to TRBD1 (6 bases). V lost 0 bases to trimming and J lost 5 bases, with 13 bases between them. Germline CDR1 reads PRHDT; CDR2 reads FYEKMQ (reference sequence). This CDR3 has 15 amino acids.

The V call is TRBV7-8, the J call TRBJ1-2; D is uncertain. In germline, CDR1 is SGHVS, CDR2 FQNEAQ. Deletions cut 5 bases from V and 0 bases from J, with 16 bases between. The CDR3 has 16 amino acids. CDR3 sequence (DNA): TGTGCCAGCAGCAATAGTGGTAGCAGAGCTAACTATGGCTACACCTTC. Protein sequence: CASSNSGSRANYGYTF. Supplemented by reference TRBV7-8 and TRBJ1-2, the full variable domain reads GAGVSQSPRYKVAKRGQDVALRCDPISGHVSLFWYQQALGQGPEFLTYFQNEAQLDKSGLPSDRFFAERPEGSVSTLKIQRTQQEDSAVYLCASSNSGSRANYGYTFGSGTRLTVV.

This rearrangement joins TRBV11-2 to TRBJ2-5; D is possibly TRBD2 (5 bases). Per germline, CDR1 SGHAT and CDR2 FQNNGV. V was shortened by 0 bases and J by 6 bases, with 17 bases between the two germline ends. This CDR3 is 16 amino acids long. This CDR3 is CASSLEDSREMKTQYF. The CDR3 DNA sequence: TGTGCCAGCAGCTTAGAAGACTCGAGGGAAATGAAGACCCAGTACTTC.

The rearrangement joins TRBV7-6 to TRBJ2-2, with D possibly being TRBD2 (5 bases). The ends were cut back, 5 bases at V and 5 bases at J, with 12 bases in the middle. Looked up from germline, CDR1 is SGHVS and CDR2 is FNYEAQ. The CDR3 totals 14 residues. CDR3 residues: CASSPGSRTGELFF. The CDR3 DNA is TGTGCCAGCAGCCCGGGAAGTCGGACCGGGGAGCTGTTTTTT.